This T cell receptor beta chain originates from a study of T-cell reconstitution after alpha-beta-depleted transplantation in children (dated by TCRdb to about 2016). Regarding the complete study: Using TCR repertoire profiling, the study quantitatively followed how T-cell immune reconstitution unfolded in children after TCRalphabeta/CD19-depleted allogeneic hematopoietic cell transplantation.

The protocol used for the library was PCR. The instrument was an Illumina HiSeq 2500. Molecular barcoding was employed in the preparation of TCR libraries, with unique molecular identifiers being used to normalize TCRbeta repertoire quantification. TCRdb handled the public reads itself, with Q25 trimming in fastp and clone calling in MiXCR, and kept productive beta chains. Each entry merges the rows of one CDR3 protein and shows their most common DNA and genes. This sample has a few hundred thousand distinct CDR3 sequences in its table, and 9% to 12% of those were observed once. Of the sample, more than 2% falls within the top ten clones. This clonotype was seen many times. It has no known antigen specificity. Per-base qualities were not stored, and no clone one base away is much larger. The germline V gene gives CDR1 as MDHEN and CDR2 as SYDVKM. Counted from cysteine to phenylalanine, this CDR3 has 16 amino acids. The sequence is cut down to CDR3 DNA, 48 bases in frame from base 1. The V end loses 3 bases and the J end loses 6 bases, and a stretch of 18 bases separates them.

The TCR was taken from a human donor who donated a stem cell graft to a child with acute lymphoblastic leukemia. The chain is encoded by TRBV28 joined to TRBJ2-1; a weak D assignment points to TRBD1 (5 bases agree). Sequencing used PBMCs from the stem cell graft donor, obtained from the stem cell graft. Here is the DNA: TGTGCCAGCAGTTTTAAAGGGGCTAGTTTAAGCAATGAGCAGTTCTTC. Translated, it gives CASSFKGASLSNEQFF.